The clone carrying this TCR beta chain was picked up many times. This record belongs to a study of T cells in Graves' hyperthyroidism and ophthalmopathy. Amplification of TCR beta CDR3 regions was performed using RNA transcripts as template. HTBI primers were the set used in a first-round RT-PCR of the TCR CDR3. TCRdb re-derived calls from the multiplex PCR reads in MiXCR, one entry per CDR3 protein. The sample has fewer than 300,000 distinct CDR3 sequences, 25% seen once. V was shortened by 1 base and J by 3 bases, with 10 bases between the two germline ends. The CDR3 consists of 14 residues. This clonotype was sampled from a middle-aged man with Graves' hyperthyroidism that later progressed to Graves' ophthalmopathy. The sequenced sample was blood. This rearrangement joins TRBV12-3 or TRBV12-4 to TRBJ2-7, with D uncertain. The CDR3: CASSLGIRFYEQYF. CDR3 nucleotides: TGTGCCAGCAGTTTAGGCATTAGATTCTACGAGCAGTACTTC.